This T cell receptor (beta chain) was obtained from a study of early T cells in non-severe SARS-CoV-2 infection. In TCRdb, the 5' RACE reads were re-called with MiXCR into one record per CDR3 protein. In the table there are more than 80,000 distinct CDR3 sequences, 15% to 20% of which are singletons. This CDR3 region has 15 residues. Germline V gene lookup returns CDR1 GTSNPN and CDR2 SVGIG (reference sequence). V trimming: 1 base; J trimming: 1 base; junction bases outside the gene matches: 3. The TCR comes from an adult who was a healthcare worker with PCR-confirmed SARS-CoV-2 infection or an uninfected control (not recorded which). The gene calls are TRBV30 and TRBJ2-7; 11 bases are a match to TRBD2. Sequencing used whole blood. The DNA for the CDR3 is TGTGCCTGGAGTGATAGCGGGAGGGTATCCTACGAGCAGTACTTC. Translated: CAWSDSGRVSYEQYF.